A single sample is the source of the 10 T cell receptor beta chains below, sequenced in a study of blood T cell repertoires in COVID-19. The assay was immunoSEQ multiplex PCR, and TCRdb's table has in-frame clones only and misses some. Of 150,000 or so clones detected, over 75% appear once; the ten largest clones hold roughly 2.9%. Material: PBMCs or T cells enriched from blood (not recorded which). These TCRs come from a woman aged 50 to 65 who had recovered from COVID-19.

This clone was observed a handful of times. This chain uses TRBV12-1 with TRBJ2-5; TRBD1 is taken as the D call from the table, unchecked against the DNA. TRBV12-1 is annotated as a pseudogene. This CDR3 comprises 17 residues. CDR3 bases: TGTGCCAGCAGCTTTGGGGTTCTGGGGACAGGAGACGGGACCCAGTACTTC. This translates into CASSFGVLGTGDGTQYF.

V usage is TRBV9 and J usage is TRBJ2-1, with TRBD2 as a possible D gene (6 bases). Trimming removed 2 bases from V and 2 bases from J, with 11 bases in between. The CDR3 runs to 15 residues. CDR1 and CDR2 (germline): SGDLS, YYNGEE. The chain's CDR3 is CASSVGGMAYNEQFF. The CDR3 coding sequence is TGTGCCAGCAGCGTCGGCGGGATGGCCTACAATGAGCAGTTCTTC.

The chain has TRBV5-4 and TRBJ1-2; perhaps TRBD1 as D (5 bases). The germline V gene encodes CDR1 SGHNT and CDR2 YYREEE (reference sequence). The CDR3 length is 14 residues. The V end was cut by 4 bases, the J end by 3 bases, with 13 bases between. CDR3 coding DNA: TGTGCCAGCAGCATGACAGATTTTGACTATGGCTACACCTTC. Its protein is CASSMTDFDYGYTF. Supplemented by reference TRBV5-4 and TRBJ1-2, the full variable domain reads ETGVTQSPTHLIKTRGQQVTLRCSSQSGHNTVSWYQQALGQGPQFIFQYYREEENGRGNFPPRFSGLQFPNYSSELNVNALELDDSALYLCASSMTDFDYGYTFGSGTRLTVV.

The rearrangement joins TRBV7-9 to TRBJ1-4; D ambiguous. Germline V gene data show CDR1 as SEHNR and CDR2 as FQNEAQ (reference sequence). V lost 4 bases to trimming and J lost 0 bases, with 6 bases between them. This CDR3 has 14 amino acids. CDR3 DNA: TGTGCCAGCAGCTCAGTTGCAACTAATGAAAAACTGTTTTTT. It codes for CASSSVATNEKLFF.

This clone was detected ten times or more. The V call is TRBV13, the J call TRBJ1-6; D gene uncertain. Germline V gives CDR1 PRHDT, CDR2 FYEKMQ (reference sequence). V was shortened by 5 bases and J by 7 bases, with 18 bases between the two germline ends. This CDR3 is built from 16 residues. The CDR3 here is CASSQNRGTQNSPLHF. CDR3 sequence (DNA): TGTGCCAGCAGCCAAAATCGGGGAACCCAGAATTCACCCCTCCACTTT.

V and J are TRBV2 and TRBJ2-7, with D perhaps TRBD2 (6 bases). In germline, CDR1 is SNHLY, CDR2 FYNNEI. This CDR3 is built from 13 residues. V dropped 5 bases and J dropped 7 bases, with 15 bases sitting between them. CDR3 in amino acids: CASSPPLAGEQYF. The CDR3 DNA reads TGTGCCAGCAGTCCCCCACTAGCTGGTGAGCAGTACTTC.

This clone was recorded only once. CDR3 DNA: TGTGCCAGCAGTGACGGGCTCGATAATTCACCCCTCCACTTT. It specifies CASSDGLDNSPLHF. The chain joins TRBV6-4 to TRBJ1-6; no clear D gene. This CDR3 has 14 amino acids. V lost 2 bases to trimming and J lost 5 bases, with 7 bases between them. Germline CDR1 MRHNA, CDR2 SNTAGT.

This clone was observed a single time. CDR3: CASSRPGQGFADTQYF. The CDR3 DNA sequence: TGTGCCAGCAGCCGTCCGGGACAGGGGTTCGCAGATACGCAGTATTTT. This sequence joins TRBV3-1 (or the pseudogene TRBV3-2) and TRBJ2-3; the match to TRBD1 covers 10 bases. Germline trimming cut 4 bases from V and 4 bases from J; bases unmatched to any gene: 8. The V gene's germline CDR1 is LGHDT and CDR2 YNNKEL (reference sequence). The CDR3 has 16 residues.

The V and J genes are TRBV12-3 or TRBV12-4 and TRBJ1-4, with 10 bases aligning to TRBD1. The CDR3 sequence is 12 residues long. The CDR3, as DNA: TGTGCTACCGGGACAGGGGATGAAAAACTGTTTTTT. Protein: CATGTGDEKLFF.

The chain employs TRBV10-3 and TRBJ2-7, with D unclear. The CDR3 length is 13 residues. In germline, CDR1 is ENHRY, CDR2 SYGVKD. Trimming stripped 4 bases from V and 5 bases from J, with 12 bases between. The CDR3 is CAISALEVNEQYF. The CDR3 coding sequence is TGTGCCATCAGTGCGCTAGAGGTTAACGAGCAGTACTTC.